The clone carrying this TCR beta chain has more than one count but fewer than ten. Its specificity is not known. The germline gene is not matched at one end of the junction; a read error may be the cause. The germline CDR1 and CDR2 sequences are SSHAT and FNYEAQ (reference sequence). CDR3 length: 14 amino acids. This sample was taken from a study of T cell responses to AZD1222 COVID-19 vaccine. Sequencing was performed with immunoSEQ multiplex PCR; in TCRdb, only in-frame clones are kept and a portion is missing. Of approximately 150,000 clones listed, about 82% were seen once; the top ten hold about 5%. General observations from the study: Regions 160-218 and 743-854 held dominance among vaccine-associated CD4 TCRs, which spanned spike. Possibly, clonal diversity was underestimated; donors were largely white British and included more females. Without day 14 samples, only post-peak T cell repertoires were studied. Once two AZD1222 doses were given, Spike-specific TCR breadth and depth went up.

This clonotype was obtained from an adult who received the AZD1222 COVID-19 vaccine. The sequenced sample was peripheral blood, obtained 28 days after the second AZD1222 dose. This rearrangement joins TRBV7-7 to TRBJ2-7, with D possibly matching TRBD1 (5 bases). The DNA of the CDR3 is TGTGCTAGCAGCCCACGACAGAGCTCCTACGAGCAGTACTTC. This encodes CASSPRQSSYEQYF.